This is a list of T cell receptor beta chains from one sample in a study of Tregs in tolerant kidney transplant recipients. Profiling relied on immunoSEQ multiplex PCR, and the TCRdb table lists in-frame clones only, not all of them. The profile shows roughly 20,000 clones, 50% to 70% of them singletons. Antigens for these TCRs are unknown. The sample consisted of Tregs from blood cultured with allogeneic cells. These receptors all stem from a human donor in good health. CDR3s include the opening cysteine and the closing phenylalanine or tryptophan. The order of the fields is clone size, CDR3 length, V gene, CDR3 protein. Expanded clones are given a class, and other clones once, few, many or no size at all.

size: once; length: 15; V: TRBV2; CDR3: CASSDTGARVNTIYF
size: .; length: 15; V: TRBV19; CDR3: CASSIVGVSNSPLHF
size: few; length: 15; V: TRBV11-3; CDR3: CASSQVRGGTGELFF
size: .; length: 13; V: TRBV2; CDR3: CAAGRQGGQPQHF
size: .; length: 15; V: TRBV29-1; CDR3: CSVARRGGRNYGYTF
size: .; length: 15; V: TRBV7-2; CDR3: CASSLAYGHYNEQFF
size: once; length: 14; V: TRBV18; CDR3: CASSPGPRVGTQYF
size: once; length: 17; V: TRBV7-9; CDR3: CASSLNGLATATDTQYF
size: .; length: 14; V: TRBV2; CDR3: CASSILGTNEKLFF
size: .; length: 12; V: TRBV6-6; CDR3: CASSQRARRAFF
size: .; length: 18; V: TRBV18; CDR3: CASSPRGTGGPRGYGYTF
size: .; length: 14; V: TRBV29-1; CDR3: CSVFGLAGIYEQYF
size: .; length: 11; V: TRBV20-1; CDR3: CSATPYNEQFF
size: .; length: 17; V: TRBV2; CDR3: CASSESGPTTYTGELFF
size: .; length: 15; V: TRBV6-6; CDR3: CASTLQGGTYNEQFF
size: .; length: 15; V: TRBV7-2; CDR3: CASSSGTSVSETQYF
size: once; length: 14; V: TRBV6-5; CDR3: CATEDRARGNTIYF
size: few; length: 14; V: TRBV18; CDR3: CASSPPGQRNEQFF
size: .; length: 13; V: TRBV15; CDR3: CATSLNSPYEQYF
size: .; length: 14; V: TRBV18; CDR3: CASSPLGTNTEAFF